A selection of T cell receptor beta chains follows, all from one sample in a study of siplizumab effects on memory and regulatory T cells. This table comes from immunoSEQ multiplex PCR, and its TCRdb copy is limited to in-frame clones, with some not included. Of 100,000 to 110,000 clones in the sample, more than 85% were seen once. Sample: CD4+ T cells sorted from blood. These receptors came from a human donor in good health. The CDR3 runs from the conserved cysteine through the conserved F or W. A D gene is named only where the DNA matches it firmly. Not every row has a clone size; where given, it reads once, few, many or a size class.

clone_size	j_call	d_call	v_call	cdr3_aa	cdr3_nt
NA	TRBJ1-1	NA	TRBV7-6	CASSLRGVGTEAFF	TGTGCCAGCAGCTTACGGGGGGTGGGCACTGAAGCTTTCTTT
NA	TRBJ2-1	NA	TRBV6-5	CASSYSVYNEQFF	TGTGCCAGCAGTTACTCGGTCTACAATGAGCAGTTCTTC
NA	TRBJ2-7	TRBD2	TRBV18	CASSPTAGGDYEQYF	TGTGCCAGCTCTCCCACAGCGGGGGGTGACTACGAGCAGTACTTC
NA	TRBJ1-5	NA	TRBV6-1	CASSEATSEVRSNQPQHF	TGTGCCAGCAGTGAAGCAACATCGGAGGTCAGAAGCAATCAGCCCCAGCATTTT
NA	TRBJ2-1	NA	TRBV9	CASSAGTGSHNEQFF	TGTGCCAGCAGCGCCGGGACGGGCTCCCACAATGAGCAGTTCTTC
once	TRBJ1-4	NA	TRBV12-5	CASALQGLDEKLFF	TGTGCTAGTGCACTCCAGGGTTTGGACGAAAAACTGTTTTTT
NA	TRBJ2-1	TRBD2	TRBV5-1	CASSLVASGGDRQFF	TGCGCCAGCAGCTTGGTGGCTAGCGGGGGGGATAGGCAGTTCTTC
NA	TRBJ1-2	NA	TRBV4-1	CASSQVRDYGYTF	TGCGCCAGCAGCCAAGTAAGAGATTATGGCTACACCTTC
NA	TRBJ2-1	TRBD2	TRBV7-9	CASSPGLEYRSYNEQFF	TGTGCCAGCAGCCCCGGACTAGAATATCGCTCCTACAATGAGCAGTTCTTC
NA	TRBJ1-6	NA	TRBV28	CASSLTKIGDRGSTNSPLHF	TGTGCCAGCAGTTTAACTAAAATAGGCGACCGGGGGTCAACCAATTCACCCCTCCACTTT
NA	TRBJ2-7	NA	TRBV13	CASSFRDSSYEQYF	TGTGCCAGCAGCTTCCGGGACTCTAGCTACGAGCAGTACTTC
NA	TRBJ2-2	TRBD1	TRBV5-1	CASSYQGAQNTGELFF	TGCGCCAGCAGCTACCAGGGGGCGCAGAACACCGGGGAGCTGTTTTTT
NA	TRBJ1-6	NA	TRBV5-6	CASHFRGLSSYNSPLHF	TGTGCCAGCCATTTCCGGGGTTTATCCTCCTATAATTCACCCCTCCACTTT
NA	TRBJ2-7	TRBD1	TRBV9	CASSPRDRDSYEQYF	TGTGCCAGCAGCCCCAGGGACAGGGACTCCTACGAGCAGTACTTC
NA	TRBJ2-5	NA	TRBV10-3	CAISQGQETQYF	TGTGCCATCAGTCAGGGCCAAGAGACCCAGTACTTC
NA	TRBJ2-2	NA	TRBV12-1	CASSASGPGELFF	TGTGCCAGCAGTGCGTCAGGGCCCGGGGAGCTGTTTTTT
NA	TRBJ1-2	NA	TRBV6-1	CASSDQGIVVYGYTF	TGTGCCAGCAGTGATCAGGGAATCGTTGTCTATGGCTACACCTTC
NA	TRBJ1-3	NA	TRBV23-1	CASTREGGFSGNTIYF	TGCGCCAGCACACGTGAGGGGGGGTTCTCTGGAAACACCATATATTTT
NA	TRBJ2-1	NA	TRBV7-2	CASSLGRGGSSYNEQFF	TGTGCCAGCAGCTTAGGACGGGGAGGAAGCTCCTACAATGAGCAGTTCTTC
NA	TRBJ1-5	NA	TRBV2	CASSEFMGSNQPQHF	TGTGCCAGCAGTGAATTTATGGGTAGCAATCAGCCCCAGCATTTT
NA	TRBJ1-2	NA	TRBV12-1	CALRGQAVGYTF	TGTGCCCTCAGGGGACAGGCGGTTGGCTACACCTTC
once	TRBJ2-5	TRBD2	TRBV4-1	CASSPRGGGLKTQYF	TGCGCCAGCAGCCCGCGGGGGGGCGGCTTAAAGACCCAGTACTTC
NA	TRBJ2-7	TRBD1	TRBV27	CASSPGQTLGEQYF	TGTGCCAGCAGTCCGGGACAGACCCTCGGCGAGCAGTACTTC
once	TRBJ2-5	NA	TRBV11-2	CASSLMRAIETQYF	TGTGCCAGCAGCTTAATGAGAGCGATAGAGACCCAGTACTTC
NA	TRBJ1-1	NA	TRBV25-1	CASSEFDGGAEAFF	TGTGCCAGCAGTGAATTTGACGGGGGCGCGGAGGCTTTCTTT
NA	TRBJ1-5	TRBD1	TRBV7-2	CASSLRQGGQPQHF	TGTGCCAGCAGCTTAAGACAGGGTGGTCAGCCCCAGCATTTT
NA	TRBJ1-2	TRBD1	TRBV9	CASSVGGTGLNYGYTF	TGTGCCAGCAGCGTAGGGGGGACAGGCCTTAACTATGGCTACACCTTC
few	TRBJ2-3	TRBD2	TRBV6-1	CASRGLAGDTQYF	TGTGCCAGCAGGGGACTAGCGGGGGATACGCAGTATTTT
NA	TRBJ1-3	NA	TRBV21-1	CASSPNEQGAGGNTIYF	TGTGCCAGCAGCCCCAACGAACAGGGGGCCGGTGGAAACACCATATATTTT
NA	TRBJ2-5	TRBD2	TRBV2	CASSATSGGAGGTQYF	TGTGCCAGCAGTGCTACTAGCGGGGGGGCCGGTGGGACCCAGTACTTC
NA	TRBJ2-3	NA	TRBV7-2	CASSPPRGSDTQYF	TGTGCCAGCAGCCCACCCCGGGGTTCAGATACGCAGTATTTT
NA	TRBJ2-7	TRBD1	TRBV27	CASSRTGIHEQYF	TGTGCCAGCAGTCGGACAGGGATCCACGAGCAGTACTTC
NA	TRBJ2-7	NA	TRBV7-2	CASSAEGLVLGHEQYF	TGTGCCAGCAGCGCAGAGGGACTGGTCCTGGGACACGAGCAGTACTTC
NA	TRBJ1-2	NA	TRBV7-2	CASSLRPTPYGYTF	TGTGCCAGCAGCTTACGGCCAACTCCCTATGGCTACACCTTC
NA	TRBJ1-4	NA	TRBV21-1	CASRSRSREKLFF	TGTGCCAGCAGGTCCAGGAGTCGAGAAAAACTGTTTTTT
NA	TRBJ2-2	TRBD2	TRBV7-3	CASSLPPTSGGINTGELFF	TGTGCCAGCAGCTTGCCCCCGACTAGCGGGGGAATTAACACCGGGGAGCTGTTTTTT
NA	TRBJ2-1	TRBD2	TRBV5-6	CASSSPGLAGGLDEQFF	TGTGCCAGCAGCTCACCGGGACTAGCGGGGGGCCTGGATGAGCAGTTCTTC
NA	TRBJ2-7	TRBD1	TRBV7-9	CASSDPSYTTGVDYEQYF	TGTGCCAGCAGCGACCCGAGTTATACGACAGGGGTTGACTACGAGCAGTACTTC
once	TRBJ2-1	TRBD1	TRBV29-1	CSVFRQGNEQFF	TGCAGCGTCTTTCGACAGGGAAATGAGCAGTTCTTC
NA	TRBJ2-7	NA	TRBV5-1	CASIRTPGPYEQYF	TGCGCCAGCATCCGGACACCGGGACCCTACGAGCAGTACTTC
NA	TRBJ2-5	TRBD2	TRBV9	CASSKGLAGAGETQYF	TGTGCCAGCAGCAAGGGACTAGCGGGGGCAGGAGAGACCCAGTACTTC